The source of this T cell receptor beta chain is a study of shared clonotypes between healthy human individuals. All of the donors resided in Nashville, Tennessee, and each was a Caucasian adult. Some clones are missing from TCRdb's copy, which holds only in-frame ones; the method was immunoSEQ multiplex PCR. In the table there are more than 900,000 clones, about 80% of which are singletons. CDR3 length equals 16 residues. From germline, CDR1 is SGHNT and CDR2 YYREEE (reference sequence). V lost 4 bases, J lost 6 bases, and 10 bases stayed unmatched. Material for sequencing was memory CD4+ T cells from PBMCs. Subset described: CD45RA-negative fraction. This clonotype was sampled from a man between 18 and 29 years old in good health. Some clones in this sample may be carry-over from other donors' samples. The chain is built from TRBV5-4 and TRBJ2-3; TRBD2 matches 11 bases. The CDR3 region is CASSAGTSGNNDTQYF. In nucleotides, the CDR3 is TGTGCCAGCAGCGCAGGGACTAGCGGAAATAACGATACGCAGTATTTT.